What follows are 24 T cell receptor beta chains derived from one specimen sequenced in a study of PD-L1 blockade in urothelial cancer. Assay: immunoSEQ multiplex PCR; the TCRdb copy retains only in-frame clones and omits some. Here the sample spans 40,000 to 55,000 clones, about 88% being singletons. The time point was: peripheral blood 6 weeks after treatment start. The sample consisted of PBMCs, taken around atezolizumab (anti-PD-L1) treatment. The receptors were sampled from a man aged 55-75 years with urothelial cancer.

This sequence joins TRBV19 and TRBJ2-7; 9 bases match TRBD1. The CDR3 is made up of 14 amino acids. Germline CDR1 reads LNHDA; CDR2 reads SQIVND (reference sequence). J lost 2 bases, V lost 1 base, and 0 bases had no gene match. In DNA form, the CDR3 reads TGTGCCAGTAGTATAGGACAGGGGGCCTACGAGCAGTACTTC. Residues: CASSIGQGAYEQYF. The whole variable domain, remainder taken from reference TRBV19 and TRBJ2-7, is DGGITQSPKYLFRKEGQNVTLSCEQNLNHDAMYWYRQDPGQGLRLIYYSQIVNDFQKGDIAEGYSVSREKKESFPLTVTSAQKNPTAFYLCASSIGQGAYEQYFGPGTRLTVT.

The gene calls are TRBV14 and TRBJ1-1, with 8 bases aligning to TRBD1. The CDR3 runs 16 residues. Looked up from germline, CDR1 is SGHDN and CDR2 is FVKESK. V lost 3 bases and J lost 4; bases outside the gene matches: 10. CDR3 protein: CASSQRGHRGGTEAFF. As DNA, the CDR3 is TGTGCCAGCAGCCAGAGGGGACACAGGGGGGGCACTGAAGCTTTCTTT.

To note about this clone: Germline and junction disagree at one end, which may indicate a read error. The chain joins TRBV5-4 to TRBJ2-1; TRBD2 agrees at 7 bases. CDR1 is SGHNT, CDR2 YYREEE, per germline (reference sequence). The CDR3 totals 11 residues. Written as DNA, the CDR3 is TGTGCCAGCAGCTTCTACCGGGAGGAGCTCTTC. This codes for CASSFYREELF.

The rearrangement links TRBV10-3 to TRBJ2-7; D unclear. V was shortened by 8 bases and J by 2 bases, with 10 bases between the two germline ends. Germline loops: CDR1 ENHRY, CDR2 SYGVKD. This CDR3 comprises 12 residues. The CDR3 sequence: CAIGAGTYEQYF. The DNA for the CDR3 is TGTGCCATCGGCGCAGGCACCTACGAGCAGTACTTC.

This clone appeared a single time. J is TRBJ1-1 and V is TRBV6-1; D not resolved. This CDR3 region has 11 residues. The V end was cut by 4 bases, the J end by 5 bases, with 5 bases between. The germline V gene encodes CDR1 MNHNS and CDR2 SASEGT. The CDR3 nucleotides are TGTGCCAGCAGTGGGCGGACTGAAGCTTTCTTT. Protein sequence: CASSGRTEAFF.

This clone was seen only once. The rearrangement uses TRBV6-1 and TRBJ1-3; TRBD1 is a possible D gene (5 bases). Trimming shortened V by 2 bases and J by 4 bases, and 15 bases separated the two germline ends. The CDR3 runs 16 residues. Germline CDR1 reads MNHNS; CDR2 reads SASEGT. The CDR3 protein is CASSETGTLGGNTIYF. The CDR3 DNA reads as TGTGCCAGCAGTGAAACAGGCACCTTGGGAGGAAACACCATATATTTT.

This chain links TRBV5-4 with TRBJ2-1, with 12 nucleotides matching TRBD2. From germline, CDR1 is SGHNT and CDR2 YYREEE (reference sequence). The junction had 2 bases not matched to a gene; V was cut back by 5 bases and J by 5 bases. This CDR3 comprises 14 residues. The CDR3 spells CASRGLAGNNEQFF. The CDR3 coding sequence is TGTGCCAGCAGAGGACTAGCGGGGAACAATGAGCAGTTCTTC.

In DNA, the CDR3 is TGTGCCATCAGTGAGGAGGTGAACACTGAAGCTTTCTTT. Amino acid sequence: CAISEEVNTEAFF. The chain recombines TRBV10-3 with TRBJ1-1, with D unresolved. The CDR3 totals 13 residues. Trimming took 2 bases from V and 0 from J, leaving 4 bases between them. Germline V lookup: CDR1 ENHRY, CDR2 SYGVKD.

The CDR3 reads CASTDTGTGSHMAFF. CDR3 nucleotides: TGTGCCAGTACCGATACCGGGACAGGGTCCCACATGGCTTTCTTT. The rearrangement links TRBV19 to TRBJ1-1; 9 bases fit TRBD1. The CDR3 is 15 amino acids. Per germline, CDR1 LNHDA and CDR2 SQIVND (reference sequence). After removal of 7 bases from V and 11 bases from J, the junction contained 17 bases not matched to a gene.

V is TRBV5-1 and J is TRBJ1-4; the D gene is possibly TRBD1 (5 bases). CDR3 length equals 16 residues. Germline loops: CDR1 SGHRS, CDR2 YFSETQ. V gave up 2 bases and J gave up 2 bases, with 13 bases separating them. In DNA, the CDR3 is TGCGCCAGCAGCTTATCCGGGGGATCCACTAATGAAAAACTGTTTTTT. It encodes CASSLSGGSTNEKLFF.

The V call is TRBV5-5, the J call TRBJ2-1, with TRBD1 as a possible D gene (6 bases). From germline, CDR1 is SGHKS and CDR2 YYEKEE (reference sequence). V gave up 0 bases and J gave up 2 bases, with 9 bases separating them. The CDR3 loop spans 15 amino acids. CDR3 protein: CASSLGQGTYNEQFF. The CDR3, as DNA: TGTGCCAGCAGCTTGGGCCAGGGGACCTACAATGAGCAGTTCTTC.

The sample holds one count of this clone. The chain employs TRBV2 and TRBJ2-7, with 8 bases identical to TRBD2. The CDR3 totals 16 residues. Germline V gene lookup returns CDR1 SNHLY and CDR2 FYNNEI. The V segment lost 6 bases and the J segment 6 bases; nucleotides outside the gene matches: 16. CDR3 amino acids: CASRERETSPYSEQYF. The CDR3, as DNA: TGTGCCAGCAGGGAGCGGGAGACTAGTCCTTACTCCGAGCAGTACTTC.

This clone was seen a single time. The chain uses TRBV7-7 and TRBJ2-1; 9 nucleotides agree with TRBD2. The trim removed 1 base at V and 4 bases at J, leaving 2 bases unmatched. The CDR3 loop spans 15 amino acids. Germline lookup yields CDR1 SSHAT and CDR2 FNYEAQ (reference sequence). CDR3 nucleotides: TGTGCCAGCAGCTTAGGTAGCGGGAGTTACAATGAGCAGTTCTTC. It translates to CASSLGSGSYNEQFF. The full variable domain, completed using reference TRBV7-7 and TRBJ2-1, is GAGVSQSPRYKVTKRGQDVTLRCDPISSHATLYWYQQALGQGPEFLTYFNYEAQPDKSGLPSDRFSAERPEGSISTLTIQRTEQRDSAMYRCASSLGSGSYNEQFFGPGTRLTVL.

This clone was seen only once. CDR3 in DNA: TGTGCCAGCAGCGTATTCCCCCGCGGAGGGAACTATGGCTACACCTTC. Translating it yields CASSVFPRGGNYGYTF. The V gene is TRBV9, the J gene TRBJ1-2; no firm D call. V was trimmed by 1 base and J by 2 bases, leaving 15 bases between them. Germline V lookup: CDR1 SGDLS, CDR2 YYNGEE. The CDR3 length is 16 residues.

The V and J genes are TRBV6-1 and TRBJ1-6; 8 positions agree with TRBD1. Losses at the gene ends were 6 bases for V and 7 bases for J; bases not matched to a gene: 8. The germline V gene has CDR1 MNHNS and CDR2 SASEGT. The CDR3 sequence is 15 residues long. CDR3 in amino acids: CASRPPGGRNSPLHF. The CDR3 DNA reads as TGTGCCAGCAGACCGCCAGGGGGCAGAAATTCACCCCTCCACTTT.

The chain links TRBV5-1 to TRBJ2-5, with D perhaps matching TRBD1 (7 bases). Germline V lookup: CDR1 SGHRS, CDR2 YFSETQ. CDR3 length equals 16 residues. The V end lost 5 bases, the J end lost 5 bases, and 22 bases lay between the germline ends. The CDR3: CASSQGGEQGSETQYF. As DNA, the CDR3 is TGCGCCAGCAGTCAGGGGGGTGAACAGGGTTCGGAGACCCAGTACTTC. Based on the CDR3 plus reference TRBV5-1 and TRBJ2-5, the full variable domain is KAGVTQTPRYLIKTRGQQVTLSCSPISGHRSVSWYQQTPGQGLQFLFEYFSETQRNKGNFPGRFSGRQFSNSRSEMNVSTLELGDSALYLCASSQGGEQGSETQYFGPGTRLLVL.

V and J are TRBV19 and TRBJ1-5; the D is unclear. The CDR3 is 13 residues long. V was clipped by 3 bases and J by 1 base, with 4 bases between them. The germline CDR1 and CDR2 sequences are LNHDA and SQIVND (reference sequence). CDR3 coding DNA: TGTGCCAGTAGTATTCAAAGCAATCAGCCCCAGCATTTT. As protein: CASSIQSNQPQHF. Supplemented by reference TRBV19 and TRBJ1-5, the full variable domain reads DGGITQSPKYLFRKEGQNVTLSCEQNLNHDAMYWYRQDPGQGLRLIYYSQIVNDFQKGDIAEGYSVSREKKESFPLTVTSAQKNPTAFYLCASSIQSNQPQHFGDGTRLSIL.

The CDR3: CASSIWLSRGNEQFF. Written as DNA, the CDR3 is TGTGCCAGTAGTATATGGCTTTCTCGGGGGAATGAGCAGTTCTTC. The chain has TRBV19 and TRBJ2-1, with a tentative D call TRBD2 (6 bases). Trimming took off 2 bases at V and 7 bases at J, with 15 bases between the two ends. This CDR3 has 15 residues. The germline V gene encodes CDR1 LNHDA and CDR2 SQIVND (reference sequence).

V usage is TRBV7-7 and J usage is TRBJ2-1, with 14 bases lining up with TRBD2. Germline CDR1 reads SSHAT; CDR2 reads FNYEAQ (reference sequence). The CDR3 is made up of 14 amino acids. V lost 5 bases, J lost 11 bases, and 5 bases stayed unmatched. As DNA, the CDR3 is TGTGCCAGCAGCACCGGACTAGCGGGGGGCAAGCAGTTCTTC. Translation: CASSTGLAGGKQFF.

This rearrangement joins TRBV2 to TRBJ2-3; a weak D match, TRBD2 (5 bases). The CDR3 loop spans 17 amino acids. The germline V and J ends were trimmed by 5 bases and 0 bases, with 18 bases remaining between them. Germline V gives CDR1 SNHLY, CDR2 FYNNEI. The CDR3 DNA reads as TGTGCCAGCAGTCGAATCAGAACTAGTGGGAGCACAGATACGCAGTATTTT. Protein: CASSRIRTSGSTDTQYF.

The sample holds one count of this clone. The chain is built from TRBV7-3 and TRBJ2-7, with 10 bases fitting TRBD1. Germline CDR1 is SGHTA and CDR2 is FQGTGA. The ends lost 3 bases at V and 0 bases at J; junction bases unmatched: 2. The CDR3 is made up of 15 amino acids. DNA for the CDR3: TGTGCCAGCAGCTTGGGACAGGGGTACTCCTACGAGCAGTACTTC. Protein sequence: CASSLGQGYSYEQYF.

This chain connects TRBV7-2 to TRBJ2-7; 8 nucleotides agree with TRBD2. Looked up from germline, CDR1 is SGHTA and CDR2 is FQGNSA. V shed 6 bases, J shed 3 bases, and the junction held 4 bases outside the gene matches. The CDR3 runs 13 residues. DNA for the CDR3: TGTGCCAGCAGAAGGGCGGGGGGCTACGAGCAGTACTTC. Amino acid sequence: CASRRAGGYEQYF.

The CDR3 DNA is TGCGCCAGCAGCAGAGACAGGGGGCCTAATCAGCCCCAGCATTTT. Protein: CASSRDRGPNQPQHF. The V call is TRBV5-1, the J call TRBJ1-5, with TRBD1 matching 10 bases. The CDR3 has 15 amino acids. The V gene end was trimmed by 4 bases and the J gene end by 4 bases; junction bases not matched to a gene: 5. Germline loops: CDR1 SGHRS, CDR2 YFSETQ.

The chain combines TRBV6-1 with TRBJ2-3; 7 bases line up with TRBD2. The CDR3 has 15 residues. Germline values: CDR1 MNHNS, CDR2 SASEGT. With 3 bases clipped from V and 0 bases from J, the junction kept 3 bases outside the gene matches. This CDR3 reads CASSDAGVSTDTQYF. The CDR3 DNA sequence: TGTGCCAGCAGTGATGCGGGAGTGAGCACAGATACGCAGTATTTT.